This TCR beta chain stems from a study of blood T cells in healthy people across ages. A second PCR of 7 to 11 cycles used a sample-barcoded 5' primer and a J-beta primer mix. The study obtained at least 2.5 million CDR3-containing paired-end reads from every sample. TCRdb ran MiXCR on the 5' RACE reads and lists one entry per CDR3 protein. The data show hundreds of thousands of distinct CDR3 sequences, 20% to 30% seen once. There are 13 residues in the CDR3. V was pared by 5 bases and J by 2 bases, with 3 bases of the junction left unmatched. Germline CDR1 and CDR2: GTSNPN and SVGIG (reference sequence). These records were also assigned to another study, of T cells of mothers and their children.

This clonotype was obtained from a boy aged 5-17 years in good health. The chain uses TRBV30 and TRBJ1-5; 7 nucleotides align to TRBD1. The sample consisted of blood. CDR3 nucleotides: TGTGCCTGGGGTGGACAGGGCAATCAGCCCCAGCATTTT. This gives the protein CAWGGQGNQPQHF. Complete variable domain (other parts from reference TRBV30 and TRBJ1-5): SQTIHQWPATLVQPVGSPLSLECTVEGTSNPNLYWYRQAAGRGLQLLFYSVGIGQISSEVPQNLSASRPQDRQFILSSKKLLLSDSGFYLCAWGGQGNQPQHFGDGTRLSIL.